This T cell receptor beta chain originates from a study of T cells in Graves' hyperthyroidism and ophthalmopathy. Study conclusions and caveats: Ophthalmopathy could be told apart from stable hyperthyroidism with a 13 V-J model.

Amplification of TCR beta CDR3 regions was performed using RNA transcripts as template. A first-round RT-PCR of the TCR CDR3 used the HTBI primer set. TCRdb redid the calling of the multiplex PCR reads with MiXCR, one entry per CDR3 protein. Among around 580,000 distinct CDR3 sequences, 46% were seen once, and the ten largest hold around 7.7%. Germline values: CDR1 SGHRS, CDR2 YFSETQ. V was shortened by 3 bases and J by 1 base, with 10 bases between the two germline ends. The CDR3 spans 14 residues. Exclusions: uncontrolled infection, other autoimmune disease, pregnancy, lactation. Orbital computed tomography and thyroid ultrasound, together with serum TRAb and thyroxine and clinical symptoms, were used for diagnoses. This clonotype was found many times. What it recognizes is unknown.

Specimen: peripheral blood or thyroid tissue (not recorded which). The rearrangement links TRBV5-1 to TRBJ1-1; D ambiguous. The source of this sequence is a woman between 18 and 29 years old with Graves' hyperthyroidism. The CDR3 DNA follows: TGCGCCAGCAGCTGGCGGGTCGGGAACACTGAAGCTTTCTTT. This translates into CASSWRVGNTEAFF.